This T cell receptor beta chain stems from a study of cytomegalovirus exposure and HLA in healthy donors. TCRdb's table, derived via immunoSEQ multiplex PCR, lists solely in-frame clones and lacks some. The sample lists around 250,000 clones, 90% occurring once. Sequenced material: PBMCs. This TCR derives from a woman under 30 in good health and CMV-seronegative.

The CDR3 is CASSPGQGPYEQYF. The CDR3 DNA follows: TGCGCCAGCAGTCCGGGACAGGGACCCTACGAGCAGTACTTC. The chain carries TRBV10-1 and TRBJ2-7; 9 bases map to TRBD1. After removal of 5 bases from V and 2 bases from J, the junction contained 4 bases not matched to a gene. The CDR3 extends over 14 amino acids. Germline CDR1 WNHNN, CDR2 SYGVQD (reference sequence).